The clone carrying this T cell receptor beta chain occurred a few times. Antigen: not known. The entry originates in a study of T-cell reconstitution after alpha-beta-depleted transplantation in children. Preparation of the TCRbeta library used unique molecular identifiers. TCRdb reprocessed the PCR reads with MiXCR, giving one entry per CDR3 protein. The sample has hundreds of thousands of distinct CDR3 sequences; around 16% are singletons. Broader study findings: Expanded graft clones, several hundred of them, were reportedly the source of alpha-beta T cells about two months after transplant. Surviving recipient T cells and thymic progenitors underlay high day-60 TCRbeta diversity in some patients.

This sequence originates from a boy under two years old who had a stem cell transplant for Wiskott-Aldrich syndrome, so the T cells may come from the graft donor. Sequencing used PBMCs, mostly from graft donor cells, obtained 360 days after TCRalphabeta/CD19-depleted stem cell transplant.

The CDR3 DNA is TGCGCCAGCAGCTTGGGGCCAGCCACCTACGAGCAGTACTTC. As protein: CASSLGPATYEQYF. The chain has TRBV5-1 and TRBJ2-7; D remains unclear. The germline gives CDR1 SGHRS, CDR2 YFSETQ. Trimming stripped 0 bases from V and 2 bases from J, with 9 bases between. CDR3 size: 14 residues. Supplemented by reference TRBV5-1 and TRBJ2-7, the full variable domain reads KAGVTQTPRYLIKTRGQQVTLSCSPISGHRSVSWYQQTPGQGLQFLFEYFSETQRNKGNFPGRFSGRQFSNSRSEMNVSTLELGDSALYLCASSLGPATYEQYFGPGTRLTVT.